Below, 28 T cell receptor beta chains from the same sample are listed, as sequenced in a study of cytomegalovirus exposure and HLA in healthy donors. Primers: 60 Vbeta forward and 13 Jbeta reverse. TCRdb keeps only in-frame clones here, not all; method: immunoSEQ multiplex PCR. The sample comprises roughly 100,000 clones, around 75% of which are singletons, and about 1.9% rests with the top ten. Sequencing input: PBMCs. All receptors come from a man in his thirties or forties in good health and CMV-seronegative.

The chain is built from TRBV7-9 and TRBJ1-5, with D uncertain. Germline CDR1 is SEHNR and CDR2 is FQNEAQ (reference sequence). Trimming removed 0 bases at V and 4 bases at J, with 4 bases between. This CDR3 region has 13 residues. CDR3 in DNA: TGTGCCAGCAGCTTAGCAGAGAATCAGCCCCAGCATTTT. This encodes CASSLAENQPQHF.

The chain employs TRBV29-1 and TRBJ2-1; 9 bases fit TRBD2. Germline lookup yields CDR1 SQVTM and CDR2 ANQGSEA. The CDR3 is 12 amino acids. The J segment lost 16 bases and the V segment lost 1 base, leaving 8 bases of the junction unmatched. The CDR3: CSVEAAGGPLFF. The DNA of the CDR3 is TGCAGCGTTGAAGCGGCGGGAGGGCCCCTTTTCTTC.

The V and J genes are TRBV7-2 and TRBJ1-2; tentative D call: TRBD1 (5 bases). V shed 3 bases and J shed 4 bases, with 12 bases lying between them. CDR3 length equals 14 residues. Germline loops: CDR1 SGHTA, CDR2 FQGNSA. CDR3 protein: CASSLGERGYGYTF. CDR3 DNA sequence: TGTGCCAGCAGCTTGGGTGAAAGGGGCTATGGCTACACCTTC.

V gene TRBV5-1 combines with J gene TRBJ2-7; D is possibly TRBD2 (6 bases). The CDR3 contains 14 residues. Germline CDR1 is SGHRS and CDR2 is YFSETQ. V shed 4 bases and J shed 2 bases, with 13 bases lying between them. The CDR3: CASSPTGGTYEQYF. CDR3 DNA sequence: TGCGCCAGCAGCCCGACCGGGGGTACCTACGAGCAGTACTTC.

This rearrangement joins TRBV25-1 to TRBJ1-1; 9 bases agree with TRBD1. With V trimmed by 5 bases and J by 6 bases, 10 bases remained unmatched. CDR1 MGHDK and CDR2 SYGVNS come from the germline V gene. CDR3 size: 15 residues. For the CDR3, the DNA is TGTGCCAGCAGTCGATCGAGTACAGGGGGCCCTGAAGCTTTCTTT. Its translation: CASSRSSTGGPEAFF.

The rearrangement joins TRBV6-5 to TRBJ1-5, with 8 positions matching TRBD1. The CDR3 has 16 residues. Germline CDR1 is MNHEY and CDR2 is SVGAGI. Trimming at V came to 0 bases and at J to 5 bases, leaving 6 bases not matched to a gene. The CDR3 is CASSYSGTGPYQPQHF. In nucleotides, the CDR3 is TGTGCCAGCAGTTACTCTGGGACAGGTCCTTATCAGCCCCAGCATTTT.

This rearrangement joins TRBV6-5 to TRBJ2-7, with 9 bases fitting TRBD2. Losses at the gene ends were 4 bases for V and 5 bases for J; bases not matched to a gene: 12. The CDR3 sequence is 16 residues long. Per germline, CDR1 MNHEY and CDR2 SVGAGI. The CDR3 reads CASSSLAGSTVHEQYF. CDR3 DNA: TGTGCCAGCAGTTCCCTAGCGGGATCCACCGTCCACGAGCAGTACTTC.

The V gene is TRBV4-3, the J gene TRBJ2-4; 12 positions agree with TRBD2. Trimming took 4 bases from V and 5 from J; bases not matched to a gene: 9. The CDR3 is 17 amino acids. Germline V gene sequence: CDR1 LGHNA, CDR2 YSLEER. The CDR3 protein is CASSPGLAGLLENIQYF. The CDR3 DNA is TGCGCCAGCAGCCCCGGACTAGCGGGGCTTTTGGAAAACATTCAGTACTTC.

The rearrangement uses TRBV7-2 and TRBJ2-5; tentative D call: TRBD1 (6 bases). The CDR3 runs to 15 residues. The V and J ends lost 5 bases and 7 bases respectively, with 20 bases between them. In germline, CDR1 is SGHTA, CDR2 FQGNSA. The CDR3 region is CASSPAVGALGTQYF. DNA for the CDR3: TGTGCCAGCAGCCCAGCAGTGGGGGCCCTCGGGACCCAGTACTTC.

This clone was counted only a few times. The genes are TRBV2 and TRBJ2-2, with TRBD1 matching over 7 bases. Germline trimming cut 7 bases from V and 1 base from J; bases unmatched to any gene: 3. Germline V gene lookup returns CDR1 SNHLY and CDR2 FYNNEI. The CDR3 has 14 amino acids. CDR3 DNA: TGTGCCAGCAAAACAGGGGTGAACACCGGGGAGCTGTTTTTT. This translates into CASKTGVNTGELFF.

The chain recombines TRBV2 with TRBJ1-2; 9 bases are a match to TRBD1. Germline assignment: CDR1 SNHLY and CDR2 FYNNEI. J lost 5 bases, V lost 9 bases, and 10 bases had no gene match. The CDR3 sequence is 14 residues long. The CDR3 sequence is CASTWDRESYGYTF. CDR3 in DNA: TGTGCCAGTACTTGGGACAGGGAATCTTATGGCTACACCTTC. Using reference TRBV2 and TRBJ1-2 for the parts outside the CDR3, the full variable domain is EPEVTQTPSHQVTQMGQEVILRCVPISNHLYFYWYRQILGQKVEFLVSFYNNEISEKSEIFDDQFSVERPDGSNFTLKIRSTKLEDSAMYFCASTWDRESYGYTFGSGTRLTVV.

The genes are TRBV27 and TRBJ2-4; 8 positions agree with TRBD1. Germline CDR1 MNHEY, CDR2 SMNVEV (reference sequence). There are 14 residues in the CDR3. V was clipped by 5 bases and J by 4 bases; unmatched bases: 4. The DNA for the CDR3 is TGTGCCAGCAGTGCATGGACAGGGAAAAACATTCAGTACTTC. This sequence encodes CASSAWTGKNIQYF.

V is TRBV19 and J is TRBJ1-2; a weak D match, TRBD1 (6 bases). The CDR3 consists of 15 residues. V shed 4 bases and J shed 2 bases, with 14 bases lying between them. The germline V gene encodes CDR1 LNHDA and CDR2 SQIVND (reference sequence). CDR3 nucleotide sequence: TGTGCCAGTAGTAAGTTCCAGACAGGCAACTATGGCTACACCTTC. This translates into CASSKFQTGNYGYTF.

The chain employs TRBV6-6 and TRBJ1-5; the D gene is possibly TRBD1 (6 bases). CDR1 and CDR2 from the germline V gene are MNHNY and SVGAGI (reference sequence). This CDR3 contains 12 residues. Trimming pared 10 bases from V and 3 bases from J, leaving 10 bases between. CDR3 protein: CATRGSNQPQHF. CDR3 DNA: TGTGCCACCAGGGGCTCCAATCAGCCCCAGCATTTT.

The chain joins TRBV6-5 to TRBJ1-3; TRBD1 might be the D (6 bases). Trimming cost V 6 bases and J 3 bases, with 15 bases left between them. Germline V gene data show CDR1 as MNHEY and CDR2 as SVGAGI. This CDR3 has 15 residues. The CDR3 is CASREPQGLGNTIYF. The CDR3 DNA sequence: TGTGCCAGCAGGGAGCCTCAGGGGCTTGGAAACACCATATATTTT.

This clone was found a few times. CDR3 sequence: CASSPNVGGAPTNEKLFF. The CDR3 DNA reads as TGCGCCAGCAGCCCCAACGTTGGGGGGGCACCAACTAATGAAAAACTGTTTTTT. The chain is built from TRBV4-1 and TRBJ1-4; D may be TRBD1 (6 bases). The CDR3 spans 18 residues. V was trimmed by 4 bases and J by 0 bases, leaving 18 bases between them. Germline V gene lookup returns CDR1 MGHRA and CDR2 YSYEKL.

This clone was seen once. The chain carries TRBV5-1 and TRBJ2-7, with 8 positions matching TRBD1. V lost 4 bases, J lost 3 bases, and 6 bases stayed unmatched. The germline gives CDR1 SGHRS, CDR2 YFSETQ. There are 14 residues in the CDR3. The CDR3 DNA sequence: TGCGCCAGCAGCCCCCGGACAGGGCACTACGAGCAGTACTTC. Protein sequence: CASSPRTGHYEQYF.

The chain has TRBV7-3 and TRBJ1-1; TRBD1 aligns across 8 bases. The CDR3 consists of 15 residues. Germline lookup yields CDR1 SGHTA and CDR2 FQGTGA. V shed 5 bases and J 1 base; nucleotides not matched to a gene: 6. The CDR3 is CASSLEGQANTEAFF. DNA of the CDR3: TGTGCCAGCAGCCTAGAGGGACAGGCGAACACTGAAGCTTTCTTT.

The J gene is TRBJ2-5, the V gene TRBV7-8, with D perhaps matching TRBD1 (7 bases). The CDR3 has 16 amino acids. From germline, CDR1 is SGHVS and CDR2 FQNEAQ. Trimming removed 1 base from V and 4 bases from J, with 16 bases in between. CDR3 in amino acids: CASSLVFQGGSETQYF. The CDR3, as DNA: TGTGCCAGCAGCTTAGTCTTCCAGGGGGGTTCAGAGACCCAGTACTTC.

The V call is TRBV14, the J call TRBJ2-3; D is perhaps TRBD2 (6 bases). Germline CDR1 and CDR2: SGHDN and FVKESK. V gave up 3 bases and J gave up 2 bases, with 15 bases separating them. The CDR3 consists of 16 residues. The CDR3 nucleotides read TGTGCCAGCAGCCATTGGCGACTAGACTTCACAGATACGCAGTATTTT. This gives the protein CASSHWRLDFTDTQYF.

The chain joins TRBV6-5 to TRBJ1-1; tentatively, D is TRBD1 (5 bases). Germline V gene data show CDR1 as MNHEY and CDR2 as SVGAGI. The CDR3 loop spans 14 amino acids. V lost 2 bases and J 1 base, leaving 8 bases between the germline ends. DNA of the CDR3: TGTGCCAGCAGTTACGGGGGGGAGAACACTGAAGCTTTCTTT. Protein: CASSYGGENTEAFF.

Written as DNA, the CDR3 is TGTGCCAGCAGTTCAGGCGGGGGCACAGATACGCAGTATTTT. This sequence encodes CASSSGGGTDTQYF. The J gene is TRBJ2-3, the V gene TRBV6-5, with a weak D call TRBD2 (6 bases). The V gene lost 4 bases and the J gene lost 1 base, with 9 bases spanning the gap. This CDR3 region has 14 residues. Germline values: CDR1 MNHEY, CDR2 SVGAGI.

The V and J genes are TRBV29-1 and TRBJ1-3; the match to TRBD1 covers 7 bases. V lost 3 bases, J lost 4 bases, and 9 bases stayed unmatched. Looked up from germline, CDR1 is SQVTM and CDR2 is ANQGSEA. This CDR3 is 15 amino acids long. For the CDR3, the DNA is TGCAGCGTTGAGACTCGGGGACAGTCGGGAAACACCATATATTTT. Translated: CSVETRGQSGNTIYF.

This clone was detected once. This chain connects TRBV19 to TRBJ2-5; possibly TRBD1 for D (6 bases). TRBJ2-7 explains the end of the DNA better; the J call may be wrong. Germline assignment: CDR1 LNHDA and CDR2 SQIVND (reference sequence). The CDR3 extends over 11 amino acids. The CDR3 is CASGDNYEQYF. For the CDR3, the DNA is TGTGCCAGTGGGGACAACTACGAGCAGTACTTC.

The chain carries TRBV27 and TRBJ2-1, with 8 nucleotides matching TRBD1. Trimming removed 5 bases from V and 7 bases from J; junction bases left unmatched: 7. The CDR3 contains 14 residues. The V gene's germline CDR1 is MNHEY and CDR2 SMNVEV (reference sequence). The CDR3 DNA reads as TGTGCCAGCAGTAGAGGACAGGGTAAGAATGAGCAGTTCTTC. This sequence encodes CASSRGQGKNEQFF.

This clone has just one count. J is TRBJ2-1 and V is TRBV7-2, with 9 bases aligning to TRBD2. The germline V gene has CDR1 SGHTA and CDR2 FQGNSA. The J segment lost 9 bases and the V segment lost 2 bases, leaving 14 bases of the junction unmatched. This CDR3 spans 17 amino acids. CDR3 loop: CASSLIPLAGRFGEQFF. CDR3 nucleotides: TGTGCCAGCAGCTTAATCCCGCTAGCGGGGCGTTTCGGTGAGCAGTTCTTC.

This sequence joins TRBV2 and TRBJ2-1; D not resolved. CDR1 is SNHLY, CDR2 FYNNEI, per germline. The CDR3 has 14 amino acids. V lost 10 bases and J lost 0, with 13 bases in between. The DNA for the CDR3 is TGTGCCATCGTGCTTGCGAGCTCCTACAATGAGCAGTTCTTC. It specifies CAIVLASSYNEQFF.

This CDR3 is CASSPKGSPNMGYTF. CDR3 coding DNA: TGCGCCAGCAGCCCTAAGGGGTCTCCGAATATGGGCTACACCTTC. The V call is TRBV4-3, the J call TRBJ1-2; D possibly corresponds to TRBD1 (5 bases). Germline V gene sequence: CDR1 LGHNA, CDR2 YSLEER. The CDR3 is 15 residues long. V lost 4 bases, J lost 8 bases, and 20 bases lay in between.